A single sample gave rise to the 20 T cell receptor beta chains below, sequenced in a study of a mutant IDH1 vaccine in newly diagnosed glioma. Time point here: week 35, safety follow-up. The vaccine gave 300 ug of a 20-mer mutant IDH1 peptide subcutaneously per dose. These receptors have no identified antigens. Assay used: immunoSEQ multiplex PCR; TCRdb lists only in-frame clones, some missing. The data hold about 54,000 clones, with roughly 84% observed a single time. Material: PBMCs, obtained from a glioma patient whose treatment included an IDH1 peptide vaccine. These receptors came from a young woman with glioma.

For this clone: The sample has other DNA sequences that encode this CDR3 too. This chain joins TRBV7-2 and TRBJ1-2; 9 nucleotides line up with TRBD1. Trimming at V came to 5 bases and at J to 5 bases, leaving 3 bases not matched to a gene. Germline CDR1 is SGHTA and CDR2 is FQGNSA. This CDR3 is 13 amino acids long. CDR3 bases: TGTGCCAGCAGCCTGACAGGGGGGTATGGCTACACCTTC. As protein: CASSLTGGYGYTF.

This clone was observed once. This chain joins TRBV7-2 and TRBJ1-2, with TRBD1 matching over 7 bases. The trim removed 5 bases at V and 8 bases at J, leaving 14 bases unmatched. The CDR3 is 15 amino acids. Germline loops: CDR1 SGHTA, CDR2 FQGNSA. Written as DNA, the CDR3 is TGTGCCAGCAGCCCGTGGACAGGAAGAGAGGAGGGCTACACCTTC. Encoded protein: CASSPWTGREEGYTF.

The rearrangement joins TRBV18 to TRBJ2-1; no clear D. CDR1 is KGHSH and CDR2 is LQKENI in the germline V gene. V lost 3 bases and J 6 bases, leaving 6 bases between the germline ends. CDR3 length: 12 amino acids. The CDR3 loop reads CASSPLGNEQFF. In DNA form, the CDR3 reads TGTGCCAGCTCACCCCTAGGCAATGAGCAGTTCTTC.

The chain combines TRBV6-5 with TRBJ2-2, with D maybe TRBD2 (6 bases). The CDR3 has 14 amino acids. V lost 6 bases to trimming and J lost 0 bases, with 8 bases between them. The germline V gene has CDR1 MNHEY and CDR2 SVGAGI. DNA of the CDR3: TGTGCCAGCAGGTGGGGGGCGAACACCGGGGAGCTGTTTTTT. It codes for CASRWGANTGELFF.

This chain joins TRBV5-1 and TRBJ2-3; 8 bases align to TRBD2. Trimming cost V 2 bases and J 5 bases; bases outside gene matches: 1. The CDR3 sequence is 13 residues long. Germline CDR1 reads SGHRS; CDR2 reads YFSETQ. CDR3 nucleotide sequence: TGCGCCAGCAGCTTCAGCGGGAGAGATACGCAGTATTTT. Amino acid sequence: CASSFSGRDTQYF.

In DNA, the CDR3 is TGTGCCAGCAGTGACCTTATACAGGGGGACTACACCTTC. It translates to CASSDLIQGDYTF. This chain links TRBV6-1 with TRBJ1-2, with 8 bases fitting TRBD1. The CDR3 is 13 residues long. V dropped 3 bases and J dropped 10; count of bases not matched to a gene: 7. The germline V gene has CDR1 MNHNS and CDR2 SASEGT.

This clone turned up a few times. V usage is TRBV6-6 and J usage is TRBJ2-1, with 11 bases identical to TRBD1. Germline V gene data show CDR1 as MNHNY and CDR2 as SVGAGI (reference sequence). J was trimmed by 7 bases and V by 4 bases; bases with no gene match: 3. The CDR3 runs to 14 residues. Here the CDR3 DNA reads TGTGCCAGCAGTTCCGGGACAGGGGGAAATGAGCAGTTCTTC. Translating gives CASSSGTGGNEQFF.

The chain employs TRBV7-8 and TRBJ1-5; D is undetermined. CDR1 SGHVS and CDR2 FQNEAQ come from the germline V gene. The CDR3 loop spans 13 amino acids. V shed 8 bases and J shed 3 bases, with 11 bases lying between them. For the CDR3, the DNA is TGTGCCAGCGGAGGGCAGTACAATCAGCCCCAGCATTTT. Its protein product is CASGGQYNQPQHF.

V usage is TRBV27 and J usage is TRBJ2-3, with a possible D match to TRBD2 (6 bases). Germline V lookup: CDR1 MNHEY, CDR2 SMNVEV (reference sequence). V was shortened by 7 bases and J by 0 bases, with 11 bases between the two germline ends. CDR3 length equals 14 residues. CDR3 loop: CASTSLASTDTQYF. The CDR3 DNA reads as TGTGCCAGCACCTCACTAGCTAGCACAGATACGCAGTATTTT.

This chain links TRBV2 with TRBJ1-1; D gene ambiguous. The germline gives CDR1 SNHLY, CDR2 FYNNEI. The CDR3 spans 11 residues. V lost 8 bases and J 5 bases, leaving 9 bases between the germline ends. The CDR3 here is CASPDGTEAFF. The CDR3 DNA follows: TGTGCCAGCCCCGATGGAACTGAAGCTTTCTTT.

The chain carries TRBV27 and TRBJ1-2; 9 bases agree with TRBD1. The germline gives CDR1 MNHEY, CDR2 SMNVEV (reference sequence). The CDR3 extends over 14 amino acids. V gave up 2 bases and J gave up 7 bases; unmatched junction bases: 5. The CDR3 loop is CASSLRDRVGGYTF. In DNA, the CDR3 is TGTGCCAGCAGTTTACGGGACAGGGTGGGTGGCTACACCTTC.

This chain links TRBV27 with TRBJ1-1, with 7 bases matching TRBD1. The CDR3 covers 15 residues. The junction had 6 bases not matched to a gene; V was cut back by 4 bases and J by 1 base. Germline V lookup: CDR1 MNHEY, CDR2 SMNVEV (reference sequence). The CDR3 loop reads CASSSLQGGNTEAFF. CDR3 sequence (DNA): TGTGCCAGCAGTTCGCTCCAGGGGGGGAACACTGAAGCTTTCTTT.

V is TRBV19 and J is TRBJ2-1; 8 bases align to TRBD2. CDR1 and CDR2 (germline): LNHDA, SQIVND (reference sequence). This CDR3 comprises 12 residues. J gave up 14 bases and V 5 bases, and 8 bases lay outside the gene matches. The CDR3 DNA follows: TGTGCCAGTAGTCTGGCGGGGGGCGATGAGTTCTTC. Its translation is CASSLAGGDEFF.

V gene TRBV11-3 combines with J gene TRBJ2-5; TRBD1 might be the D (6 bases). CDR3 size: 15 residues. Trimming left V 6 bases short and J 4 bases short, with 18 bases between. Germline CDR1 SGHNT, CDR2 YENEEA. The chain's CDR3 is CASRPYRETGETQYF. The CDR3 nucleotides are TGTGCCAGCAGACCGTACAGGGAAACCGGAGAGACCCAGTACTTC.

This chain uses TRBV2 with TRBJ2-1; the D is unclear. The germline V gene encodes CDR1 SNHLY and CDR2 FYNNEI. V dropped 4 bases and J dropped 6 bases, with 7 bases sitting between them. The CDR3 loop spans 12 amino acids. DNA of the CDR3: TGTGCCAGCAGTGCAAGGTTCAATGAGCAGTTCTTC. Translating gives CASSARFNEQFF.

The chain carries TRBV19 and TRBJ1-1; 10 bases are a match to TRBD1. The CDR3 loop spans 18 amino acids. Trimming cost V 3 bases and J 1 base; bases outside gene matches: 11. Germline-derived CDR1 and CDR2 are LNHDA and SQIVND (reference sequence). CDR3 DNA sequence: TGTGCCAGTAGTATTAGGACAGGGGGAGGACTGTGGAACACTGAAGCTTTCTTT. Protein product: CASSIRTGGGLWNTEAFF.

The V call is TRBV5-1, the J call TRBJ2-3; TRBD2 agrees at 14 bases. The CDR3 is 16 amino acids. The germline V gene has CDR1 SGHRS and CDR2 YFSETQ. V shed 2 bases, J shed 3 bases, and the junction held 2 bases outside the gene matches. This CDR3 is CASSFWTSGRTDTQYF. In DNA form, the CDR3 reads TGCGCCAGCAGCTTCTGGACTAGCGGGAGGACAGATACGCAGTATTTT.

This clone has only one observation. This chain joins TRBV9 and TRBJ2-3; D possibly corresponds to TRBD1 (6 bases). The germline V and J ends were trimmed by 3 bases and 6 bases, with 14 bases remaining between them. CDR3 size: 14 residues. From germline, CDR1 is SGDLS and CDR2 YYNGEE. CDR3 region: CASSAPTGWDTQYF. The CDR3 DNA is TGTGCCAGCAGCGCGCCTACAGGGTGGGATACGCAGTATTTT. The variable domain in full, completed from reference TRBV9 and TRBJ2-3, reads DSGVTQTPKHLITATGQRVTLRCSPRSGDLSVYWYQQSLDQGLQFLIQYYNGEERAKGNILERFSAQQFPDLHSELNLSSLELGDSALYFCASSAPTGWDTQYFGPGTRLTVL.

The J gene is TRBJ2-1, the V gene TRBV19; TRBD2 might be the D (6 bases). Germline assignment: CDR1 LNHDA and CDR2 SQIVND (reference sequence). V was pared by 3 bases and J by 4 bases, with 13 bases between. This CDR3 comprises 15 residues. The CDR3 loop is CASSIDGRKYNEQFF. The CDR3 DNA reads as TGTGCCAGTAGTATCGACGGGAGAAAGTACAATGAGCAGTTCTTC.

The chain uses TRBV27 and TRBJ2-5, with D possibly being TRBD1 (7 bases). Germline V gene lookup returns CDR1 MNHEY and CDR2 SMNVEV (reference sequence). This CDR3 is built from 15 residues. V lost 2 bases and J 2 bases, leaving 12 bases between the germline ends. The CDR3 protein is CASSLNRGLQETQYF. The DNA for the CDR3 is TGTGCCAGCAGTTTAAACAGGGGACTTCAAGAGACCCAGTACTTC.